This T cell receptor beta chain was observed in a study of blood T cell repertoires in COVID-19. Original methodology: Counts of nucleated cells, estimated from reference gene primer amplification, were obtained. The repertoire was sequenced with immunoSEQ multiplex PCR; TCRdb's copy has only in-frame clones and lacks some. V and J calls and clone size follow that table, whereas D and trimming were derived from the DNA. The sample yields about 89,000 clones, about 80% seen once. The V gene's germline CDR1 is SGDLS and CDR2 YYNGEE. The CDR3 runs to 14 residues. The V end was cut by 2 bases, the J end by 1 base, with 9 bases between.

The sequencing sample was made of peripheral blood. The clonotype originates from a woman of 80 years or more with acute or convalescent COVID-19. The rearrangement uses TRBV9 and TRBJ2-5; D gene uncertain. Here the CDR3 reads CASSVSITQETQYF. The CDR3 coding sequence is TGTGCCAGCAGCGTGAGCATTACCCAAGAGACCCAGTACTTC.